Below are 31 T cell receptor beta chains sequenced from a single sample in a study of blood T cells in healthy people across ages. A second PCR, run for roughly 7 to 12 cycles, used a sample-barcoded 5' primer plus a J-beta primer mix. MiXCR, applied by TCRdb to the 5' RACE reads, yields one record per CDR3 protein. Among under 1,100,000 distinct CDR3 sequences listed, under 30% were seen once. These data were likewise used in another study, on T cells of mothers and their children.

Sequenced input: blood. The source of these receptors is a girl aged 2 to 10 in good health.

The rearrangement uses TRBV20-1 and TRBJ2-1, with D perhaps TRBD2 (6 bases). This CDR3 comprises 12 residues. The V end was cut by 6 bases, the J end by 10 bases, with 16 bases between. In germline, CDR1 is DFQATT, CDR2 SNEGSKA (reference sequence). CDR3 bases: TGCAGTGCCCGCGGGGCGGGAAGCGAGCAGTTCTTC. It specifies CSARGAGSEQFF.

The sample holds a few counts of this clonotype. This chain connects TRBV24-1 to TRBJ1-1; D is unresolved. Germline assignment: CDR1 KGHDR and CDR2 SFDVKD. Deletions cut 7 bases from V and 5 bases from J, with 7 bases between. This CDR3 region has 11 residues. This CDR3 is CATSRGTEAFF. The CDR3, as DNA: TGTGCCACCAGCCGGGGTACTGAAGCTTTCTTT.

In its sample, this clonotype was seen a few times. The CDR3 DNA is TGTGCCAGCTCACCAGTAGCGGCCAAAAACATTCAGTACTTC. Translated: CASSPVAAKNIQYF. This chain connects TRBV18 to TRBJ2-4; TRBD2 might be the D (5 bases). There are 14 residues in the CDR3. Between the trimmed V and J ends, which lost 2 bases and 1 base, there was a span of 6 bases. Germline V gives CDR1 KGHSH, CDR2 LQKENI.

As regards this clonotype: A junction boundary mismatches the germline segment, possibly from a read error. The chain links TRBV7-2 to TRBJ2-3, with 10 bases lining up with TRBD2. The V gene's germline CDR1 is SGHTA and CDR2 FQGNSA. The CDR3 loop spans 14 amino acids. The CDR3 DNA is TGTGCCAGCAGCTTACTAGCGGGGGCAGATATGCAGTATTTT. This sequence encodes CASSLLAGADMQYF.

CDR3 in amino acids: CASRTQGSPLHF. The CDR3 DNA sequence: TGTGCCAGCAGGACCCAGGGTTCACCCCTCCACTTT. The rearrangement links TRBV27 to TRBJ1-6, with D tentatively TRBD1 (5 bases). The CDR3 has 12 residues. Deletions cut 6 bases from V and 9 bases from J, with 9 bases between. Germline V gene sequence: CDR1 MNHEY, CDR2 SMNVEV (reference sequence).

The rearrangement joins TRBV20-1 to TRBJ2-1, with 11 bases identical to TRBD2. Trimming cost V 3 bases and J 7 bases; bases outside gene matches: 5. The germline gives CDR1 DFQATT, CDR2 SNEGSKA (reference sequence). The CDR3 covers 14 residues. CDR3 loop: CSASGSGGENEQFF. For the CDR3, the DNA is TGCAGTGCTAGTGGTAGCGGGGGGGAAAATGAGCAGTTCTTC.

V usage is TRBV27 and J usage is TRBJ2-5; D unclear. The DNA matches TRBJ2-7 better at its end, which makes the J call doubtful. The CDR3 has 13 amino acids. Germline-derived CDR1 and CDR2 are MNHEY and SMNVEV (reference sequence). The CDR3 bases are TGTGCCAGCAGTTCCTATAGGACCTACGAGCAGTACTTC. Amino acids: CASSSYRTYEQYF.

This clonotype was observed a few times. The genes are TRBV11-2 and TRBJ2-5, with 8 bases lining up with TRBD2. Trimming removed 3 bases from V and 2 bases from J; junction bases left unmatched: 5. From germline, CDR1 is SGHAT and CDR2 FQNNGV. This CDR3 has 15 amino acids. The CDR3 here is CASSLVAGPQETQYF. The CDR3, as DNA: TGTGCCAGCAGCTTGGTAGCGGGGCCTCAAGAGACCCAGTACTTC.

The rearrangement links TRBV20-1 to TRBJ2-1, with D perhaps TRBD2 (7 bases). Trimming stripped 6 bases from V and 2 bases from J, with 26 bases between. In germline, CDR1 is DFQATT, CDR2 SNEGSKA (reference sequence). The CDR3 runs to 18 residues. CDR3 amino acids: CSAPSGGYRPIAYNEQFF. The CDR3, as DNA: TGCAGTGCCCCATCGGGGGGCTACCGTCCGATTGCCTACAATGAGCAGTTCTTC.

This clonotype was picked up a small number of times. The chain links TRBV20-1 to TRBJ2-7, with unresolved D. The germline V gene encodes CDR1 DFQATT and CDR2 SNEGSKA (reference sequence). The CDR3 covers 13 residues. V was pared by 5 bases and J by 0 bases, with 11 bases between. CDR3 loop: CSAGWTSSYEQYF. The CDR3 region has the DNA TGCAGTGCTGGGTGGACGAGCTCCTACGAGCAGTACTTC.

J is TRBJ2-2 and V is TRBV10-2, with TRBD2 matching over 8 bases. Germline CDR1 reads WSHSY; CDR2 reads SAAADI. This CDR3 has 13 residues. V shed 7 bases, J shed 6 bases, and the junction held 4 bases outside the gene matches. The CDR3: CASTAGGAGELFF. In nucleotides, the CDR3 is TGCGCCAGCACGGCGGGGGGCGCCGGGGAGCTGTTTTTT.

The chain is built from TRBV7-9 and TRBJ2-5; 12 nucleotides align to TRBD1. This CDR3 comprises 15 residues. The J segment lost 5 bases and the V segment lost 7 bases, leaving 8 bases of the junction unmatched. Germline values: CDR1 SEHNR, CDR2 FQNEAQ (reference sequence). CDR3 DNA: TGTGCCAGCATGCTAGGGACAGGGGGCTTGGAGACCCAGTACTTC. Its protein is CASMLGTGGLETQYF. The whole variable domain, remainder taken from reference TRBV7-9 and TRBJ2-5, is DTGVSQNPRHKITKRGQNVTFRCDPISEHNRLYWYRQTLGQGPEFLTYFQNEAQLEKSRLLSDRFSAERPKGSFSTLEIQRTEQGDSAMYLCASMLGTGGLETQYFGPGTRLLVL.

The chain has TRBV4-1 and TRBJ2-5; D possibly corresponds to TRBD2 (5 bases). The V end was cut by 0 bases, the J end by 1 base, with 9 bases between. The CDR3 totals 15 residues. Germline CDR1 and CDR2: MGHRA and YSYEKL. The CDR3: CASSQEGSGQETQYF. CDR3 sequence (DNA): TGCGCCAGCAGCCAAGAGGGCAGCGGCCAAGAGACCCAGTACTTC.

The gene calls are TRBV9 and TRBJ2-1, with a tentative D call TRBD2 (6 bases). Per germline, CDR1 SGDLS and CDR2 YYNGEE. The length of the CDR3 is 14 residues. V lost 0 bases and J lost 4, with 8 bases in between. Written as DNA, the CDR3 is TGTGCCAGCAGCGTAGTGGCGGGATACAATGAGCAGTTCTTC. Its protein is CASSVVAGYNEQFF. The full variable domain, in which reference TRBV9 and TRBJ2-1 provide the parts outside the CDR3, is DSGVTQTPKHLITATGQRVTLRCSPRSGDLSVYWYQQSLDQGLQFLIQYYNGEERAKGNILERFSAQQFPDLHSELNLSSLELGDSALYFCASSVVAGYNEQFFGPGTRLTVL.

The table lists this clonotype with a few counts. The chain uses TRBV7-2 and TRBJ2-7; either TRBD1 or TRBD2 may fit D (5 bases each). CDR3 size: 13 residues. The V end was cut by 5 bases, the J end by 8 bases, with 16 bases between. Germline loops: CDR1 SGHTA, CDR2 FQGNSA. The chain's CDR3 is CASSGTSPSQQYF. The CDR3 DNA reads TGTGCCAGCAGCGGGACCTCCCCCTCGCAGCAGTACTTC.

This clonotype was detected ten times or more. This rearrangement joins TRBV9 to TRBJ2-5, with D perhaps being TRBD1 or TRBD2 (5 bases each). The CDR3 loop spans 15 amino acids. The V end was cut by 3 bases, the J end by 1 base, with 13 bases between. CDR1 is SGDLS and CDR2 is YYNGEE in the germline V gene. The CDR3 DNA sequence: TGTGCCAGCAGCGGAGGGACCGCCTCCCAAGAGACCCAGTACTTC. Amino acid sequence: CASSGGTASQETQYF.

This clonotype was observed a few times. The rearrangement uses TRBV11-2 and TRBJ2-5; 7 bases match TRBD2. The end of the DNA fits TRBJ2-1 better, so the J call may be wrong. The CDR3 is made up of 15 amino acids. CDR1 is SGHAT, CDR2 FQNNGV, per germline. The DNA for the CDR3 is TGTGCCAGCAGCCGAGCTAGCGGAATAGAGGGTGAGCAGTTCTTC. This translates into CASSRASGIEGEQFF.

The sample holds a few counts of this clonotype. V and J are TRBV9 and TRBJ1-2; 7 bases are a match to TRBD1. Trimming took 4 bases from V and 3 from J; bases not matched to a gene: 6. Looked up from germline, CDR1 is SGDLS and CDR2 is YYNGEE. This CDR3 has 14 residues. The CDR3 nucleotides are TGTGCCAGCAGCACATCAGGGGGAGACTATGGCTACACCTTC. Translated: CASSTSGGDYGYTF.

This clonotype was seen more than once but under ten times. The chain joins TRBV7-9 to TRBJ1-2; D gene ambiguous. Trimming removed 0 bases at V and 6 bases at J, with 5 bases between. This CDR3 has 12 amino acids. Germline-derived CDR1 and CDR2 are SEHNR and FQNEAQ (reference sequence). The CDR3 spells CASSLAEDGYTF. CDR3 sequence (DNA): TGTGCCAGCAGCTTAGCCGAGGATGGCTACACCTTC.

The gene calls are TRBV27 and TRBJ2-1; D is possibly TRBD1 (5 bases). Trimming removed 0 bases at V and 10 bases at J, with 13 bases between. CDR3 length: 14 amino acids. Germline V gene data show CDR1 as MNHEY and CDR2 as SMNVEV (reference sequence). CDR3 DNA: TGTGCCAGCAGTTTATCATCCCCAGGGATAGAGCAGTTCTTC. Its protein is CASSLSSPGIEQFF.

The chain has TRBV11-3 and TRBJ2-5; a weak D match, TRBD1 (6 bases). The CDR3 extends over 15 amino acids. The V and J ends lost 6 bases and 5 bases respectively, with 19 bases between them. Germline CDR1 SGHNT, CDR2 YENEEA. CDR3: CASSPPGTPGETQYF. In DNA, the CDR3 is TGTGCCAGCAGTCCCCCCGGGACACCCGGCGAGACCCAGTACTTC.

This clonotype was seen more than once but under ten times. The chain is built from TRBV3-1 and TRBJ1-1, with D perhaps matching TRBD1 (6 bases). CDR1 and CDR2 from the germline V gene are LGHDT and YNNKEL (reference sequence). V was pared by 1 base and J by 0 bases, with 15 bases between. The CDR3 runs to 17 residues. CDR3 in DNA: TGTGCCAGCAGCCAAGGTCGGCATCGGGGGCTGAACACTGAAGCTTTCTTT. Translated, it gives CASSQGRHRGLNTEAFF.

This clonotype appeared a few times. This chain links TRBV19 with TRBJ2-7; D remains ambiguous. The better agreement between TRBJ2-1 and the DNA end casts doubt on the J call. CDR3 length: 11 residues. CDR1 is LNHDA and CDR2 is SQIVND in the germline V gene (reference sequence). The CDR3 coding sequence is TGTGCCAGTAGTAACATCAATGAGCAGTTCTTC. Protein sequence: CASSNINEQFF.

This chain uses TRBV2 with TRBJ1-1; D may be TRBD1 (6 bases). Germline V gene sequence: CDR1 SNHLY, CDR2 FYNNEI. The CDR3 loop spans 14 amino acids. V lost 11 bases to trimming and J lost 5 bases, with 21 bases between them. The CDR3 loop is CAVRGGTSGTEAFF. The CDR3 DNA is TGTGCCGTGAGGGGGGGGACGTCCGGGACTGAAGCTTTCTTT.

The genes are TRBV29-1 and TRBJ2-6; D not certain. V lost 5 bases and J lost 0, with 8 bases in between. The CDR3 consists of 14 residues. Germline-derived CDR1 and CDR2 are SQVTM and ANQGSEA. The CDR3 here is CSVPLSSGANVLTF. The CDR3 DNA reads TGCAGCGTTCCCCTATCCTCTGGGGCCAACGTCCTGACTTTC. The full variable domain, in which reference TRBV29-1 and TRBJ2-6 provide the parts outside the CDR3, is SAVISQKPSRDICQRGTSLTIQCQVDSQVTMMFWYRQQPGQSLTLIATANQGSEATYESGFVIDKFPISRPNLTFSTLTVSNMSPEDSSIYLCSVPLSSGANVLTFGAGSRLTVL.

CDR3: CSAVSGDSYEQYF. CDR3 nucleotide sequence: TGCAGTGCTGTTAGCGGGGACTCCTACGAGCAGTACTTC. The chain uses TRBV20-1 and TRBJ2-7; TRBD2 agrees at 8 bases. The CDR3 totals 13 residues. The germline gives CDR1 DFQATT, CDR2 SNEGSKA (reference sequence). The V segment lost 5 bases and the J segment 0 bases; nucleotides outside the gene matches: 3.

The gene calls are TRBV12-3 or TRBV12-4 and TRBJ1-2; possible D gene TRBD1, 6 bases. The CDR3 has 15 amino acids. Trimming took off 4 bases at V and 8 bases at J, with 20 bases between the two ends. CDR3 amino acids: CASSSWLEGEYGYTF. The CDR3 nucleotides are TGTGCCAGCAGTTCCTGGCTAGAGGGGGAGTACGGCTACACCTTC.

V gene TRBV20-1 combines with J gene TRBJ2-1; 14 positions agree with TRBD2. Germline trimming cut 6 bases from V and 8 bases from J; bases unmatched to any gene: 6. This CDR3 has 14 amino acids. CDR1 DFQATT and CDR2 SNEGSKA come from the germline V gene (reference sequence). The DNA of the CDR3 is TGCAGTGCCCTCGGGACTAGCGGGGGCGATGAGCAGTTCTTC. This codes for CSALGTSGGDEQFF.

In regard to this clonotype: Because it lacks the conserved phenylalanine or tryptophan at the end, this CDR3 is likely a read error. The V and J genes are TRBV11-2 and TRBJ2-3; D ambiguous. Trimming shortened V by 3 bases and J by 4 bases, and 5 bases separated the two germline ends. The CDR3 covers 12 residues. Germline V gene lookup returns CDR1 SGHAT and CDR2 FQNNGV. CDR3 in DNA: TGTGCCAGCAGCTTCCTAGCAGATACGCAGTATGTT. Translating gives CASSFLADTQYV.

As regards this clonotype: A junction end diverges from the germline sequence, so it may reflect a read error. This chain connects TRBV28 to TRBJ2-7; D is undetermined. The CDR3 loop spans 14 amino acids. Germline V gene lookup returns CDR1 MDHEN and CDR2 SYDVKM. CDR3 in DNA: TGTGCCAGCAGTCCGATGGGTGTGGGCCCGATTGAGGACTTC. Protein sequence: CASSPMGVGPIEDF.

This clonotype was detected only once. The gene calls are TRBV10-3 and TRBJ1-3, with a possible D match to TRBD1 (5 bases). The CDR3 is made up of 13 amino acids. The V end was cut by 8 bases, the J end by 4 bases, with 12 bases between. Germline CDR1 and CDR2: ENHRY and SYGVKD. CDR3 DNA: TGTGCCATCTACTCCCAGGGCGGAAACACCATATATTTT. Translated, it gives CAIYSQGGNTIYF.